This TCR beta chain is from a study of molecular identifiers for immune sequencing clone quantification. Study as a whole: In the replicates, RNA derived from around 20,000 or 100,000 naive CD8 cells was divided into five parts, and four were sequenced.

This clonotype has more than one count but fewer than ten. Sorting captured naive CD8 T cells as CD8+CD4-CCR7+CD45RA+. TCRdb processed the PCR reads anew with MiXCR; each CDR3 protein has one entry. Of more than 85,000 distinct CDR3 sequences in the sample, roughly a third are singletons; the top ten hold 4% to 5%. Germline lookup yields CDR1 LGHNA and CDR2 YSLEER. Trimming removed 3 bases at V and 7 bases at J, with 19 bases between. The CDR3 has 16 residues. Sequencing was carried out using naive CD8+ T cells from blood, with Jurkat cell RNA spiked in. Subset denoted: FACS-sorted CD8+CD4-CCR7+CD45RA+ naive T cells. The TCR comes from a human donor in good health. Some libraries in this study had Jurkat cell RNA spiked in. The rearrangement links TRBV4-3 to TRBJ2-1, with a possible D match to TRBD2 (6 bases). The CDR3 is CASSHEEDGGLNEQFF. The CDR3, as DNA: TGCGCCAGCAGCCATGAGGAGGACGGCGGACTAAATGAGCAGTTCTTC.